The clone carrying this T cell receptor beta chain was picked up one time. Its target is unknown. The V and J ends lost 9 bases and 0 bases respectively, with 9 bases between them. This CDR3 is built from 13 residues. Germline V CDR1 and CDR2: SNHLY, FYNNEI. The data were obtained in a study of TIL therapy for anti-PD-1-resistant metastatic lung cancer. Study overall: Progressing patients received lymphodepletion, expanded TIL infusion and IL-2.

The libraries were made with immunoSEQ v3. Libraries were sequenced to roughly 2 million read pairs (survey) or roughly 4.5-6 million (deep). The assay was immunoSEQ multiplex PCR, and TCRdb's table has in-frame clones only and misses some. The sample carries around 59,000 clones, around 68% recorded once. The study, taken as a whole, reports: After infusion, TIL clonotypes partly replaced peripheral T cells and declined over months. Patients were highly selected, enriched for treatment-naive, never-smoker and oncogene-addicted cases.

Time point given: pre-treatment sample, taken before nivolumab and TIL therapy. The chain recombines TRBV2 with TRBJ1-5, with a weak D call TRBD1 (5 bases). The sequence came from a person aged 25 to 80 with non-small cell lung cancer. Here the sequenced sample was blood, taken at baseline. DNA of the CDR3: TGTGCCAGTATGGGGGATAGCAATCAGCCCCAGCATTTT. This codes for CASMGDSNQPQHF.